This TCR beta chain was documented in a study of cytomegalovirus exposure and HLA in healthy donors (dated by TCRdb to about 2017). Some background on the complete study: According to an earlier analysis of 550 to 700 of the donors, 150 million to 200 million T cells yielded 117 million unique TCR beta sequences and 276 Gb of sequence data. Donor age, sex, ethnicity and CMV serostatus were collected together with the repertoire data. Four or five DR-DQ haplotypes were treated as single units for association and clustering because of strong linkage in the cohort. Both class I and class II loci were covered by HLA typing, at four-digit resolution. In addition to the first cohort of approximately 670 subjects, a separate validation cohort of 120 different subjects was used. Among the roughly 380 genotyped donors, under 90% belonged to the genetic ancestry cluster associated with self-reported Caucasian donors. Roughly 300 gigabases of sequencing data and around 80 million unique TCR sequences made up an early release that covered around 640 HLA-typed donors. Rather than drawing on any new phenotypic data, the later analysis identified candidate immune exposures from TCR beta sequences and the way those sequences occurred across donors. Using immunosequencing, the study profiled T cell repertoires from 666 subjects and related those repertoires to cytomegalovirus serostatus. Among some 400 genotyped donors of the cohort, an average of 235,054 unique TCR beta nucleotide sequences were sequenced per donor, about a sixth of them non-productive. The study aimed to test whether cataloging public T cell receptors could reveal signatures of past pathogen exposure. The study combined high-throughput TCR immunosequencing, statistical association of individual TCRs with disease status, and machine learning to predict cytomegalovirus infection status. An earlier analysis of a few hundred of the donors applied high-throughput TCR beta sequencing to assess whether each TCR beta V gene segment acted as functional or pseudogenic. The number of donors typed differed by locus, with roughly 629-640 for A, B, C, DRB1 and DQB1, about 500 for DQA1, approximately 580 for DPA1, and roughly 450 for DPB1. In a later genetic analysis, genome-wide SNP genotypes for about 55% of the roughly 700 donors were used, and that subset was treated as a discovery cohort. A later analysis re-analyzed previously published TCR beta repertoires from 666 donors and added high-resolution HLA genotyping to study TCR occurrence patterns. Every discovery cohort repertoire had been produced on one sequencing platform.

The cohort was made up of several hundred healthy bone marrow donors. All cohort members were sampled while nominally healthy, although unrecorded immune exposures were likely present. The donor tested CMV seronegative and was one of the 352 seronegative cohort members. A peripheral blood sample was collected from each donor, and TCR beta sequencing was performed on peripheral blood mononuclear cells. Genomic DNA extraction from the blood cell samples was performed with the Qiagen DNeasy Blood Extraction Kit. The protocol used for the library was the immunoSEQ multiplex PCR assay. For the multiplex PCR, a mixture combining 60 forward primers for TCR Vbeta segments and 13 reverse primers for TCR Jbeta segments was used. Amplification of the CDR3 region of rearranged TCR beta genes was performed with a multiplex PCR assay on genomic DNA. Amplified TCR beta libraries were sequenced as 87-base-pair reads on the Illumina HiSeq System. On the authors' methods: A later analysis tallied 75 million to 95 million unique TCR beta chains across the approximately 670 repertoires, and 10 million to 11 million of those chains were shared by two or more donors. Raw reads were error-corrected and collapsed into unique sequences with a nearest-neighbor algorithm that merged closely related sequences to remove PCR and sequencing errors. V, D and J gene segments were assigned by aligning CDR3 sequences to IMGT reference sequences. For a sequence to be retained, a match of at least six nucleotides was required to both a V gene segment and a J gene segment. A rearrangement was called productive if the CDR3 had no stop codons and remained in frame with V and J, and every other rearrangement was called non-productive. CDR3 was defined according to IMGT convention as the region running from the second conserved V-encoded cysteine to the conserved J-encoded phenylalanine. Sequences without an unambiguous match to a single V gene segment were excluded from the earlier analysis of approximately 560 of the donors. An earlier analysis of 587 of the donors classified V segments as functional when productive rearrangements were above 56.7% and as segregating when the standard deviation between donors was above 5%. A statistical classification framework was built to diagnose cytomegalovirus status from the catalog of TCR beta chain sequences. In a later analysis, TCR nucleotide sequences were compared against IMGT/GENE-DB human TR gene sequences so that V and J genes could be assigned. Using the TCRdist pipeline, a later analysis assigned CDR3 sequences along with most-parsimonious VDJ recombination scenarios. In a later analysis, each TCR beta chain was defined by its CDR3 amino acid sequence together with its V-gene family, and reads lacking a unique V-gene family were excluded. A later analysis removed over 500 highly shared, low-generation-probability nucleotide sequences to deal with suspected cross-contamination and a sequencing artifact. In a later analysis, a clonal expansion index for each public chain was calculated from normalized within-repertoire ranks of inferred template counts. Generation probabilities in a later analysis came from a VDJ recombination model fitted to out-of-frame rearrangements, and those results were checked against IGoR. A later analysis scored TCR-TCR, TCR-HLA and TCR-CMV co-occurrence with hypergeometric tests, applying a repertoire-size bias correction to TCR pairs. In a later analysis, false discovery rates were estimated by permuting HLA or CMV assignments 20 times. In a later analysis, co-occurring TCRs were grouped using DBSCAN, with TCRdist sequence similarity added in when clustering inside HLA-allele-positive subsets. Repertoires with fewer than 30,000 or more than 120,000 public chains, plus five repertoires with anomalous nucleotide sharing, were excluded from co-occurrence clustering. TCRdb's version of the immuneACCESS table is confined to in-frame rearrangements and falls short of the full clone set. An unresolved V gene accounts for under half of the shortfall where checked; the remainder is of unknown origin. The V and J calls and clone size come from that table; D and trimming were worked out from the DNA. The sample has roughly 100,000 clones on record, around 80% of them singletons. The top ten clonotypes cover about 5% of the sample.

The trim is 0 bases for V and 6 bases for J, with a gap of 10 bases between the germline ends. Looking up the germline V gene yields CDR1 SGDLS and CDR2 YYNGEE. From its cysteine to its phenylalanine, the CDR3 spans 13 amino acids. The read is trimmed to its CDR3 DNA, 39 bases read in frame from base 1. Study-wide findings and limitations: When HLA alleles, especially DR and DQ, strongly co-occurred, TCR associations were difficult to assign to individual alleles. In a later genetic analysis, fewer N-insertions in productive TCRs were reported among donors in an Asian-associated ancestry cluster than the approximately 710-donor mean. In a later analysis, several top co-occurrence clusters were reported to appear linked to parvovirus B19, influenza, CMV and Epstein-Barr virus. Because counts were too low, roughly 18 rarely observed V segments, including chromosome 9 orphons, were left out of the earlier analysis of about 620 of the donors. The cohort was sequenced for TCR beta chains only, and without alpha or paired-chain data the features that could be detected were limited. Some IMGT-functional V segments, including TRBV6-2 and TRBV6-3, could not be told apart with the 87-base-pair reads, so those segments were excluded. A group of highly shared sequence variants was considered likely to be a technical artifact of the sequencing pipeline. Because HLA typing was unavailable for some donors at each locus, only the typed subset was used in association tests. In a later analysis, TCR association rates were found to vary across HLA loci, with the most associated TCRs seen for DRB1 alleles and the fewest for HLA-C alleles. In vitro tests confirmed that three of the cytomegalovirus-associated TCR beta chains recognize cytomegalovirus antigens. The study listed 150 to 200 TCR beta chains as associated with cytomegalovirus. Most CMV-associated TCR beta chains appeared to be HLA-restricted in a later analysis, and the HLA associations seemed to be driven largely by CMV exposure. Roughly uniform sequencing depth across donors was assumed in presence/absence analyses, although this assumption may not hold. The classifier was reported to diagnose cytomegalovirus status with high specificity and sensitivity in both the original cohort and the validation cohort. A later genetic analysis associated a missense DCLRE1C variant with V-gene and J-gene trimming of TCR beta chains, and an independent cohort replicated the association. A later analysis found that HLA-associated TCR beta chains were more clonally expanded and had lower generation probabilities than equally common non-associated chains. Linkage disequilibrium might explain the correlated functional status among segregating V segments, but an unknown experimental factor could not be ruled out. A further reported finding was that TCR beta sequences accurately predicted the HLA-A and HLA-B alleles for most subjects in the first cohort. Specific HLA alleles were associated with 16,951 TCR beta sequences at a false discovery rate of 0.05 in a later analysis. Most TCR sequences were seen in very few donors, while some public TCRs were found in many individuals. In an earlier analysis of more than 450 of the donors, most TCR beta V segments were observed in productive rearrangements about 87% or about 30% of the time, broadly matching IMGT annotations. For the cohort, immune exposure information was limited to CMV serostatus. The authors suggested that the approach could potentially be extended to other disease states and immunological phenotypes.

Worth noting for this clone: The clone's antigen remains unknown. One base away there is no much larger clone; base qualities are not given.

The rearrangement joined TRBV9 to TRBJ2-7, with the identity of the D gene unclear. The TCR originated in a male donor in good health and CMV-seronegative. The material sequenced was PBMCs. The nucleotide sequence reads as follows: TGTGCCAGCAGCGTAGGCAGCGAGCCCGAGCAGTACTTC. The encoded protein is CASSVGSEPEQYF.